The TCR beta chain under discussion was sequenced for a study of blood T cell repertoires in COVID-19. V was shortened by 2 bases and J by 8 bases, with 13 bases between the two germline ends. Germline CDR1 MDHEN, CDR2 SYDVKM. The CDR3 runs to 14 residues. Clones were read by immunoSEQ multiplex PCR, and TCRdb kept only the in-frame ones, dropping some. The sample shows a few hundred thousand clones, around 88% of them seen only once. The chain recombines TRBV28 with TRBJ1-3; D is unresolved. The sequence derives from a woman in her thirties who had recovered from COVID-19. Sequenced input: peripheral blood. CDR3 protein: CASSLGWSGDTIYF. In DNA form, the CDR3 reads TGTGCCAGCAGTTTAGGATGGTCCGGGGACACCATATATTTT.